The 28 T cell receptor beta chains in this list originate from one sample, sequenced in a study of blood T cells in healthy people across ages. Then a second PCR, running roughly 7 to 11 cycles, was carried out with a sample-barcoded 5' primer and a J-beta primer mix. Using its own MiXCR run on the 5' RACE reads, TCRdb lists one record per CDR3 protein. The data hold about 800,000 distinct CDR3 sequences, with nearly 60% observed a single time. Sequencing input: blood. All receptors come from a man aged 30 to 45 in good health.

The chain employs TRBV5-1 and TRBJ2-5; D gene uncertain. Per germline, CDR1 SGHRS and CDR2 YFSETQ. The CDR3 loop spans 12 amino acids. V lost 4 bases, J lost 8 bases, and 12 bases lay in between. CDR3 DNA: TGCGCCAGCAGCGCCCCCGACGGAACCCAGTACTTC. Translated, it gives CASSAPDGTQYF.

This clonotype has a count of ten or more. V usage is TRBV5-1 and J usage is TRBJ1-2, with D maybe TRBD1 (5 bases). V was clipped by 0 bases and J by 7 bases, with 13 bases between them. The CDR3 covers 14 residues. In germline, CDR1 is SGHRS, CDR2 YFSETQ. The CDR3 region has the DNA TGCGCCAGCAGCTTGGAATCGGCAGGGTTTGGCTACACCTTC. It yields the protein CASSLESAGFGYTF. Together with reference TRBV5-1 and TRBJ1-2, the CDR3 gives the full variable domain: KAGVTQTPRYLIKTRGQQVTLSCSPISGHRSVSWYQQTPGQGLQFLFEYFSETQRNKGNFPGRFSGRQFSNSRSEMNVSTLELGDSALYLCASSLESAGFGYTFGSGTRLTVV.

The chain couples TRBV10-3 to TRBJ2-7; 7 bases map to TRBD2. The junction had 11 bases not matched to a gene; V was cut back by 6 bases and J by 3 bases. Germline CDR1 is ENHRY and CDR2 is SYGVKD. The CDR3 runs to 15 residues. The CDR3 DNA reads as TGTGCCATCAGCCCCTCCCCGGGGGGAATCTACGAGCAGTACTTC. Protein sequence: CAISPSPGGIYEQYF.

This chain uses TRBV14 with TRBJ1-4; D gene uncertain. Germline CDR1 is SGHDN and CDR2 is FVKESK. The CDR3 is 13 amino acids. Deletions cut 8 bases from V and 4 bases from J, with 11 bases between. The CDR3 protein is CASSRGNNEKLFF. CDR3 in DNA: TGTGCCAGCTCTCGGGGTAATAATGAAAAACTGTTTTTT.

This clonotype was found a few times. J is TRBJ2-1 and V is TRBV20-1; TRBD1 agrees at 7 bases. The CDR3 is 13 amino acids. Germline values: CDR1 DFQATT, CDR2 SNEGSKA (reference sequence). V was pared by 5 bases and J by 8 bases, with 9 bases of the junction left unmatched. The DNA of the CDR3 is TGCAGTGCTCCCGGGACAGCAATACATGAGCAGTTCTTC. Translated: CSAPGTAIHEQFF.

The chain joins TRBV29-1 to TRBJ2-6, with D possibly TRBD2 on 5 matching bases. CDR1 and CDR2 from the germline V gene are SQVTM and ANQGSEA. CDR3 length: 15 amino acids. Trimming cost V 6 bases and J 2 bases, with 14 bases left between them. The CDR3 DNA reads as TGCAGCGTAAGACACGGGAAAGCTGGGGCCAACGTCCTGACTTTC. Translated, it gives CSVRHGKAGANVLTF.

The rearrangement joins TRBV5-1 to TRBJ2-4; no definite D call. V lost 2 bases to trimming and J lost 0 bases, with 9 bases between them. The CDR3 contains 15 residues. Germline assignment: CDR1 SGHRS and CDR2 YFSETQ. This CDR3 reads CASSFLLGAKNIQYF. The CDR3 nucleotides read TGCGCCAGCAGCTTCTTACTGGGAGCCAAAAACATTCAGTACTTC.

The rearrangement joins TRBV7-2 to TRBJ2-3, with 9 bases identical to TRBD1. Germline V gene sequence: CDR1 SGHTA, CDR2 FQGNSA. The CDR3 totals 16 residues. V shed 5 bases and J 3 bases; nucleotides not matched to a gene: 9. The CDR3 bases are TGTGCCAGCAGCCCCCCTTATGGACAGGGGACAGATACGCAGTATTTT. Translating gives CASSPPYGQGTDTQYF. Supplemented by reference TRBV7-2 and TRBJ2-3, the full variable domain reads GAGVSQSPSNKVTEKGKDVELRCDPISGHTALYWYRQSLGQGLEFLIYFQGNSAPDKSGLPSDRFSAERTGGSVSTLTIQRTQQEDSAVYLCASSPPYGQGTDTQYFGPGTRLTVL.

Here the CDR3 reads CASSTGQGGAQQFF. The CDR3 region has the DNA TGTGCCAGCAGCACGGGACAGGGAGGGGCCCAGCAGTTCTTC. This chain connects TRBV7-6 to TRBJ2-1, with 9 positions matching TRBD1. The trim removed 5 bases at V and 11 bases at J, leaving 10 bases unmatched. Germline values: CDR1 SGHVS, CDR2 FNYEAQ. This CDR3 is built from 14 residues.

V gene TRBV7-2 combines with J gene TRBJ2-3; the match to TRBD1 covers 9 bases. This CDR3 spans 20 amino acids. Germline V gene lookup returns CDR1 SGHTA and CDR2 FQGNSA. The V gene end was trimmed by 2 bases and the J gene end by 5 bases; junction bases not matched to a gene: 20. Here the CDR3 reads CASSLYFGAGWTGVRDTQYF. DNA for the CDR3: TGTGCCAGCAGCTTATATTTTGGGGCGGGCTGGACAGGGGTAAGAGATACGCAGTATTTT.

The sample holds a few counts of this clonotype. The genes are TRBV3-1 and TRBJ1-2; D remains unclear. V shed 2 bases and J shed 7 bases, with 14 bases lying between them. The CDR3 covers 14 residues. Germline-derived CDR1 and CDR2 are LGHDT and YNNKEL (reference sequence). This CDR3 is CASSQLDRYGGYTF. CDR3 nucleotide sequence: TGTGCCAGCAGCCAACTGGACCGCTACGGTGGCTACACCTTC.

V usage is TRBV3-1 and J usage is TRBJ1-2; 9 bases agree with TRBD1. The CDR3 sequence is 13 residues long. Germline CDR1 is LGHDT and CDR2 is YNNKEL (reference sequence). J was trimmed by 7 bases and V by 4 bases; bases with no gene match: 4. The CDR3 DNA sequence: TGTGCCAGCAGCCGGGACAGGGCTGGTGGCTACACCTTC. It yields the protein CASSRDRAGGYTF.

CDR3 sequence (DNA): TGCAGTGCTAGAAATCAGTTCAGTTGGGGGGGGAATGAAAAACTGTTTTTT. The encoded protein is CSARNQFSWGGNEKLFF. V gene TRBV20-1 combines with J gene TRBJ1-4; tentatively, D is TRBD1 (5 bases). Trimming took off 2 bases at V and 5 bases at J, with 21 bases between the two ends. CDR1 and CDR2 (germline): DFQATT, SNEGSKA (reference sequence). The CDR3 extends over 17 amino acids.

In its sample, this clonotype was seen many times. A much bigger clone sits one base away, suggesting this may be a read error. J is TRBJ2-1 and V is TRBV20-1; unclear D gene. The DNA matches TRBJ2-7 better at its end, which makes the J call doubtful. The CDR3 totals 12 residues. Germline V lookup: CDR1 DFQATT, CDR2 SNEGSKA (reference sequence). CDR3 in amino acids: CSARGSYNEQYF. The CDR3 bases are TGCAGTGCTAGAGGGTCCTACAATGAGCAGTACTTC.

The CDR3 DNA reads TGCAGCGTTGAGGAAGGGACAGGGCCCTACACCTTC. Its translation is CSVEEGTGPYTF. The V gene is TRBV29-1, the J gene TRBJ1-2; 9 bases align to TRBD1. With V trimmed by 3 bases and J by 10 bases, 6 bases remained unmatched. The V gene's germline CDR1 is SQVTM and CDR2 ANQGSEA. The CDR3 consists of 12 residues. Drawing the rest from reference TRBV29-1 and TRBJ1-2, the complete variable domain is SAVISQKPSRDICQRGTSLTIQCQVDSQVTMMFWYRQQPGQSLTLIATANQGSEATYESGFVIDKFPISRPNLTFSTLTVSNMSPEDSSIYLCSVEEGTGPYTFGSGTRLTVV.

This clonotype was recorded a few times. This chain connects TRBV12-3 or TRBV12-4 to TRBJ2-7; D possibly uses TRBD1 or TRBD2 (5 bases each). There are 13 residues in the CDR3. V was shortened by 3 bases and J by 6 bases, with 12 bases between the two germline ends. The CDR3 here is CASSFGKGLEQYF. The DNA of the CDR3 is TGTGCCAGCAGTTTCGGGAAGGGGCTCGAGCAGTACTTC.

The J gene is TRBJ2-6, the V gene TRBV29-1; tentative D call: TRBD1 (6 bases). V dropped 4 bases and J dropped 0 bases, with 16 bases sitting between them. CDR1 is SQVTM, CDR2 ANQGSEA, per germline. CDR3 length: 17 residues. The chain's CDR3 is CSVARGTAISGANVLTF. The CDR3, as DNA: TGCAGCGTTGCAAGGGGGACCGCGATCTCTGGGGCCAACGTCCTGACTTTC.

The sample holds one count of this clonotype. The chain uses TRBV14 and TRBJ2-4; 9 bases line up with TRBD1. The J call is in doubt because the DNA end fits TRBJ2-7 better. The CDR3 is made up of 17 amino acids. Germline loops: CDR1 SGHDN, CDR2 FVKESK. The CDR3 DNA reads as TGTGCCAGCAGCCGGAAAGTTTCCGGGACAGGGCACTACGAGCAGTACTTC. The encoded protein is CASSRKVSGTGHYEQYF.

This chain joins TRBV28 and TRBJ1-5; D ambiguous. The germline CDR1 and CDR2 sequences are MDHEN and SYDVKM. This CDR3 has 15 residues. With 5 bases removed from V and 7 bases from J, the gap between germline ends came to 18 bases. DNA for the CDR3: TGTGCCAGCAGTCCACTAGTTACGGTTGAGCAGCCCCAGCATTTT. This gives the protein CASSPLVTVEQPQHF.

The chain links TRBV5-1 to TRBJ2-1; 10 nucleotides align to TRBD1. Losses at the gene ends were 0 bases for V and 3 bases for J; bases not matched to a gene: 3. The CDR3 consists of 16 residues. The germline V gene has CDR1 SGHRS and CDR2 YFSETQ. CDR3 sequence reads: CASSLVRTGGYNEQFF. The CDR3 nucleotides read TGCGCCAGCAGCTTGGTCCGGACAGGGGGCTACAATGAGCAGTTCTTC.

The chain links TRBV4-3 to TRBJ2-3, with D perhaps matching TRBD1 (6 bases). Trimming shortened V by 0 bases and J by 6 bases, and 13 bases separated the two germline ends. CDR1 is LGHNA and CDR2 is YSLEER in the germline V gene. The CDR3 extends over 15 amino acids. The CDR3 here is CASSQDAQGRDTQYF. The CDR3 DNA reads TGCGCCAGCAGCCAAGATGCGCAGGGGCGGGATACGCAGTATTTT.

The chain employs TRBV6-5 and TRBJ1-2, with D perhaps matching TRBD1 (6 bases). Trimming left V 4 bases short and J 3 bases short, with 24 bases between. The CDR3 sequence is 18 residues long. Per the germline V gene, CDR1 is MNHEY and CDR2 is SVGAGI. The CDR3 DNA follows: TGTGCCAGCAGTTGGGACCCGGCGGGGGGCTCGGATGACTATGGCTACACCTTC. It encodes CASSWDPAGGSDDYGYTF.

The CDR3 DNA follows: TGTGCCAGCAGTCGGACAGCTGAAAACATTCAGTACTTC. It is translated as CASSRTAENIQYF. The rearrangement links TRBV28 to TRBJ2-4; D perhaps matches TRBD1 (6 bases). V lost 5 bases, J lost 5 bases, and 10 bases lay in between. The CDR3 contains 13 residues. Per the germline V gene, CDR1 is MDHEN and CDR2 is SYDVKM.

The chain uses TRBV7-9 and TRBJ2-5; no reliable D call. The CDR3 has 15 residues. Trimming took 4 bases from V and 5 from J, leaving 17 bases between them. Per the germline V gene, CDR1 is SEHNR and CDR2 is FQNEAQ (reference sequence). The CDR3 reads CASSSTGGVRETQYF. The CDR3 DNA reads as TGTGCCAGCAGCTCCACGGGTGGAGTGCGGGAGACCCAGTACTTC.

The chain uses TRBV5-1 and TRBJ2-5; 11 nucleotides agree with TRBD1. The trim removed 3 bases at V and 4 bases at J, leaving 5 bases unmatched. This CDR3 contains 15 residues. CDR1 SGHRS and CDR2 YFSETQ come from the germline V gene. This CDR3 is CASSWLGTGGETQYF. The CDR3 coding sequence is TGCGCCAGCAGCTGGTTAGGGACAGGGGGAGAGACCCAGTACTTC.

V gene TRBV9 combines with J gene TRBJ1-1, with D uncertain. The CDR3 sequence is 13 residues long. Germline V gives CDR1 SGDLS, CDR2 YYNGEE. V was pared by 4 bases and J by 5 bases, with 12 bases between. The CDR3 coding sequence is TGTGCCAGCAGCCCGAGTGGGAGGACTGAAGCTTTCTTT. Translation gives CASSPSGRTEAFF.

CDR3 loop: CSARATNSPLHF. The DNA of the CDR3 is TGCAGTGCTAGAGCTACTAATTCACCCCTCCACTTT. The chain is built from TRBV20-1 and TRBJ1-6; D gene unclear. The CDR3 runs 12 residues. Between the trimmed V and J ends, which lost 1 base and 6 bases, there was a span of 4 bases. Germline V gives CDR1 DFQATT, CDR2 SNEGSKA (reference sequence).

The chain employs TRBV29-1 and TRBJ1-1, with D hard to call. Germline V CDR1 and CDR2: SQVTM, ANQGSEA. The CDR3 has 12 residues. With 7 bases removed from V and 1 base from J, the gap between germline ends came to 10 bases. Here the CDR3 reads CSGGWGNTEAFF. Written as DNA, the CDR3 is TGCAGCGGGGGTTGGGGGAACACTGAAGCTTTCTTT.